This T cell receptor beta chain came from a study of OX40 agonist ivuxolimab in advanced cancers. On this clone itself: Antigen: not known.

The CDR3 extends over 15 amino acids. Trimming at V came to 5 bases and at J to 4 bases, leaving 11 bases not matched to a gene. Germline V CDR1 and CDR2: SEHNR, FQNEAQ (reference sequence). This table comes from immunoSEQ multiplex PCR, and its TCRdb copy is limited to in-frame clones, with some not included. The data show about 62,000 clones, roughly 85% seen once. Samples of blood were obtained at baseline, on cycle 4 day 1, and on cycle 7 day 1. Study-level points and caveats: At doses 0.1 to 3.0 mg/kg, CD4+ and CD8+ clones expanded.

This chain connects TRBV7-9 to TRBJ2-7; 7 nucleotides align to TRBD1. This clonotype was obtained from an adult with an advanced solid tumor such as melanoma, head and neck, liver or kidney cancer. The material sequenced was CD4+ or CD8+ T cells sorted from blood, taken in a trial of the OX40 agonist ivuxolimab. CDR3 nucleotide sequence: TGTGCCAGCAGCCCTACAGACAGGGCGGCATACGAGCAGTACTTC. This encodes CASSPTDRAAYEQYF.